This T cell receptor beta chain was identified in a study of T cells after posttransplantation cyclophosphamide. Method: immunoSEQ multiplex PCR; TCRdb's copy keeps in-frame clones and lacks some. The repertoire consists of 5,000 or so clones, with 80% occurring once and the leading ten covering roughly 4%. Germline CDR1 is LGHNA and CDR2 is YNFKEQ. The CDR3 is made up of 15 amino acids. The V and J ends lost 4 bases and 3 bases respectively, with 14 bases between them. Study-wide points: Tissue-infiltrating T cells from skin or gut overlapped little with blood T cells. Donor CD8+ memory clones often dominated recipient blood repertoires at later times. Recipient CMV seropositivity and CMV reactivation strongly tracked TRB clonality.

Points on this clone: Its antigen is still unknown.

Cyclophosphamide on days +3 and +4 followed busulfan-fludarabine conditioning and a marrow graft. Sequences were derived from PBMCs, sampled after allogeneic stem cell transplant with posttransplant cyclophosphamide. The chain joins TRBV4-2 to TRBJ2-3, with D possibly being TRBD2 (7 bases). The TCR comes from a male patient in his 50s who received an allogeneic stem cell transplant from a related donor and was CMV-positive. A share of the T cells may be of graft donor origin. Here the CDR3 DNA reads TGTGCCAGCAGCCGAGCGGAGGGGGGGACAGATACGCAGTATTTT. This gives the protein CASSRAEGGTDTQYF.